This paragraph covers one T cell receptor (beta chain) sequence. Clones were read by immunoSEQ multiplex PCR, and TCRdb kept only the in-frame ones, dropping some. The sample comprises about 72,000 clones, 90% to 95% of which are singletons, and around 0.64% rests with the top ten. The CDR3 consists of 14 residues. Trimming stripped 4 bases from V and 3 bases from J, with 12 bases between. Germline V CDR1 and CDR2: SQVTM, ANQGSEA. The data derive from a study of T cell changes during pregnancy in multiple sclerosis. The sequencing used peripheral blood, collected in the third trimester of pregnancy. The V call is TRBV29-1, the J call TRBJ2-2; D is possibly TRBD2 (5 bases). The receptor was derived from a female donor in good health, enrolled as a control in a pregnancy study. The CDR3 is CSVAIFGDTGELFF. In DNA, the CDR3 is TGCAGCGTTGCCATTTTCGGGGACACCGGGGAGCTGTTTTTT.